What follows are 32 T cell receptor beta chains derived from one specimen sequenced in a study of Graves' ophthalmopathy and Graves' hyperthyroidism (dated by TCRdb to the late 2010s). Reads for this sample came from an Illumina HiSeq 2000. TCR beta CDR3 regions were amplified from RNA transcripts for repertoire sequencing. The first round of RT-PCR was done with HTBI primers and the Qiagen OneStep RT-PCR kit, and was followed by a second round of multiplex PCR, then size selection and purification. The public sequencing data were trimmed at Q25 with fastp and processed into clonotypes with MiXCR by TCRdb, which kept only in-frame beta chains. Records with the same CDR3 protein are collapsed into one entry carrying the most frequent genes and DNA. This sample lists 620,000 or so distinct CDR3 sequences; about 24% were detected once. Clones ranked in the top ten supply more than 5.5% of the sample.

The sample was peripheral blood. The source is a woman between 18 and 30 years old with stable Graves' hyperthyroidism. Some clones in this sample may be carry-over from other donors' samples. Donor details come from another sample of the same person, matched by shared clones.

This clonotype was detected many times. This chain joins TRBV2 and TRBJ2-5, with no clear D. The CDR3 covers 12 residues. Trimming stripped 2 bases from V and 2 bases from J, with 3 bases between. Germline-derived CDR1 and CDR2 are SNHLY and FYNNEI. The CDR3 DNA is TGTGCCAGCAGTGAATGGCAAGAGACCCAGTACTTC. This encodes CASSEWQETQYF. Looking up the rest from reference TRBV2 and TRBJ2-5 gives the full variable domain: EPEVTQTPSHQVTQMGQEVILRCVPISNHLYFYWYRQILGQKVEFLVSFYNNEISEKSEIFDDQFSVERPDGSNFTLKIRSTKLEDSAMYFCASSEWQETQYFGPGTRLLVL.

This clonotype was detected many times. CDR3 sequence: CASSAPTGRGETQYF. The CDR3 DNA follows: TGTGCCAGCAGTGCCCCAACAGGGCGGGGAGAGACCCAGTACTTC. The chain recombines TRBV12-3 or TRBV12-4 with TRBJ2-5; tentatively, D is TRBD1 or TRBD2 (6 bases each). Trimming stripped 5 bases from V and 4 bases from J, with 17 bases between. The CDR3 runs 15 residues.

This clonotype was detected many times. The chain couples TRBV20-1 to TRBJ2-7; possible D gene TRBD2, 7 bases. V lost 3 bases, J lost 2 bases, and 20 bases lay in between. The CDR3 has 16 residues. Per the germline V gene, CDR1 is DFQATT and CDR2 is SNEGSKA (reference sequence). CDR3 sequence reads: CSARGGASGLTYEQYF. DNA for the CDR3: TGCAGTGCTAGGGGGGGGGCTAGCGGATTGACCTACGAGCAGTACTTC.

This clonotype was recorded at least ten times. The rearrangement links TRBV11-1 to TRBJ1-1; 11 nucleotides agree with TRBD1. The V segment lost 5 bases and the J segment 4 bases; nucleotides outside the gene matches: 9. The CDR3 sequence is 16 residues long. CDR1 and CDR2 (germline): SGHAT, FQDESV (reference sequence). The chain's CDR3 is CASSPGTGGGGTEAFF. The CDR3 bases are TGTGCCAGCAGCCCCGGGACAGGGGGGGGAGGCACTGAAGCTTTCTTT.

In its sample, this clonotype was seen a few times. V and J are TRBV7-8 and TRBJ1-1; no clear D. Germline V CDR1 and CDR2: SGHVS, FQNEAQ. CDR3 length: 14 amino acids. V lost 6 bases and J 3 bases, leaving 14 bases between the germline ends. The CDR3: CASRAAGLYTEAFF. CDR3 nucleotide sequence: TGTGCCAGCAGAGCGGCGGGCTTATACACTGAAGCTTTCTTT.

In its sample, this clonotype was seen many times. V gene TRBV6-1 combines with J gene TRBJ2-7; D gene uncertain. The CDR3 is made up of 14 amino acids. With 7 bases removed from V and 2 bases from J, the gap between germline ends came to 15 bases. Per the germline V gene, CDR1 is MNHNS and CDR2 is SASEGT. CDR3 in DNA: TGTGCCAGCAATCCCGAAGGGCCCGCCTACGAGCAGTACTTC. Its protein product is CASNPEGPAYEQYF.

This rearrangement joins TRBV13 to TRBJ1-1, with D possibly matching TRBD1 (6 bases). CDR3 size: 12 residues. Trimming removed 6 bases at V and 6 bases at J, with 11 bases between. CDR1 is PRHDT, CDR2 FYEKMQ, per germline (reference sequence). DNA of the CDR3: TGTGCCAGCAGTTGGGGGGCGGCTGAAGCTTTCTTT. Encoded protein: CASSWGAAEAFF.

This rearrangement joins TRBV11-1 to TRBJ1-3, with D tentatively TRBD1 (5 bases). This CDR3 is 16 amino acids long. Per the germline V gene, CDR1 is SGHAT and CDR2 is FQDESV (reference sequence). Trimming pared 5 bases from V and 0 bases from J, leaving 14 bases between. In DNA form, the CDR3 reads TGTGCCAGCAGCACCGGGACCCAGGCCTCTGGAAACACCATATATTTT. Translating gives CASSTGTQASGNTIYF.

This clonotype was picked up many times. The rearrangement links TRBV6-5 to TRBJ2-7; 8 bases line up with TRBD1. Germline-derived CDR1 and CDR2 are MNHEY and SVGAGI. J was trimmed by 1 base and V by 0 bases; bases with no gene match: 8. This CDR3 comprises 17 residues. CDR3 coding DNA: TGTGCCAGCAGTTACTCTAGGTGGACAGGGTCTTCCTACGAGCAGTACTTC. This encodes CASSYSRWTGSSYEQYF.

This sequence joins TRBV2 and TRBJ2-2, with a weak D call TRBD2 (6 bases). Deletions cut 8 bases from V and 5 bases from J, with 15 bases between. Per germline, CDR1 SNHLY and CDR2 FYNNEI. This CDR3 contains 14 residues. Here the CDR3 reads CASRGGVRTGELFF. The DNA for the CDR3 is TGTGCCAGCCGGGGCGGGGTACGGACCGGGGAGCTGTTTTTT.

This clonotype was detected many times. The chain employs TRBV20-1 and TRBJ1-6; 9 bases map to TRBD1. Germline CDR1 reads DFQATT; CDR2 reads SNEGSKA (reference sequence). This CDR3 contains 15 residues. Losses at the gene ends were 6 bases for V and 10 bases for J; bases not matched to a gene: 13. CDR3 sequence reads: CSATIPGQGVSPLHF. Here the CDR3 DNA reads TGCAGTGCCACCATTCCGGGACAGGGTGTCTCACCCCTCCACTTT.

The sample holds a few counts of this clonotype. This may be a read error, as it is one base from a much larger clone. The V gene is TRBV4-1, the J gene TRBJ2-5; 8 nucleotides agree with TRBD2. Germline V gives CDR1 MGHRA, CDR2 YSYEKL. The CDR3 is made up of 14 amino acids. Here the CDR3 DNA reads TGCGCCATCAGCCGCGCGGGGGGTCGTGAGACCCAGTACTTC. Translating it yields CAISRAGGRETQYF.

The chain has TRBV11-2 and TRBJ2-5; D perhaps matches TRBD1 (8 bases). The CDR3 totals 18 residues. V lost 4 bases, J lost 5 bases, and 26 bases lay in between. Germline-derived CDR1 and CDR2 are SGHAT and FQNNGV. CDR3 region: CASSSGGQAHNPGETQYF. The CDR3 bases are TGTGCCAGCAGCTCGGGGGGACAGGCTCACAACCCGGGGGAGACCCAGTACTTC.

This clonotype was picked up many times. The chain is built from TRBV5-1 and TRBJ1-6; the match to TRBD1 covers 8 bases. J gave up 8 bases and V 0 bases, and 4 bases lay outside the gene matches. This CDR3 has 15 residues. Germline CDR1 SGHRS, CDR2 YFSETQ. The CDR3 region is CASSLGTTGDSPLHF. The CDR3 nucleotides are TGCGCCAGCAGCTTGGGGACGACAGGGGATTCACCCCTCCACTTT. Using reference TRBV5-1 and TRBJ1-6 for the parts outside the CDR3, the full variable domain is KAGVTQTPRYLIKTRGQQVTLSCSPISGHRSVSWYQQTPGQGLQFLFEYFSETQRNKGNFPGRFSGRQFSNSRSEMNVSTLELGDSALYLCASSLGTTGDSPLHFGNGTRLTVT.

This sequence joins TRBV20-1 and TRBJ2-7; D ambiguous. CDR1 is DFQATT and CDR2 is SNEGSKA in the germline V gene (reference sequence). This CDR3 contains 12 residues. V was cut by 6 bases and J by 2 bases, with 11 bases left in between. The CDR3 DNA reads TGCAGTGCAAGGACCGTAACCTACGAGCAGTACTTC. Protein: CSARTVTYEQYF.

This clonotype was counted ten times or more. This chain joins TRBV15 and TRBJ2-4, with TRBD2 matching over 7 bases. This CDR3 is 13 amino acids long. Per the germline V gene, CDR1 is LNHNV and CDR2 is YYDKDF (reference sequence). Losses at the gene ends were 1 base for V and 6 bases for J; bases not matched to a gene: 0. The CDR3 reads CATSRGLANIQYF. CDR3 DNA: TGTGCCACCAGCAGAGGACTAGCAAACATTCAGTACTTC.

This clonotype was recorded a few times. The chain is built from TRBV19 and TRBJ1-1; 8 nucleotides match TRBD1. The germline V gene has CDR1 LNHDA and CDR2 SQIVND (reference sequence). CDR3 length equals 16 residues. Trimming removed 4 bases from V and 2 bases from J; junction bases left unmatched: 9. The CDR3 region has the DNA TGTGCCAGTAGTAGAGGGACAGGCGGGGGAAACACTGAAGCTTTCTTT. Protein product: CASSRGTGGGNTEAFF.

This clonotype has just a few counts. The rearrangement links TRBV12-5 to TRBJ2-7; a weak D match, TRBD1 (7 bases). The CDR3 is made up of 15 amino acids. Germline V gene data show CDR1 as LGHNT and CDR2 as FRNRAP. Deletions cut 7 bases from V and 7 bases from J, with 23 bases between. The CDR3 bases are TGTGCTAGTGACCCTGCGGGGACAGCGGGCGGGGAGCAGTACTTC. The encoded protein is CASDPAGTAGGEQYF.

This clonotype was found many times. This sequence joins TRBV4-1 and TRBJ1-2; perhaps TRBD1 as D (6 bases). Germline CDR1 is MGHRA and CDR2 is YSYEKL. The V end lost 1 base, the J end lost 6 bases, and 9 bases lay between the germline ends. The CDR3 extends over 13 amino acids. The CDR3: CASSQGSGDGYTF. The CDR3 nucleotides read TGCGCCAGCAGCCAAGGGTCAGGGGATGGCTACACCTTC.

This clonotype has only a few counts. This chain connects TRBV5-1 to TRBJ1-2; 8 bases match TRBD1. V gave up 3 bases and J gave up 4 bases; unmatched junction bases: 8. Germline values: CDR1 SGHRS, CDR2 YFSETQ. The CDR3 has 15 amino acids. In DNA, the CDR3 is TGCGCCAGCAGCTCCGGACAGGGCTGGAGCTATGGCTACACCTTC. It specifies CASSSGQGWSYGYTF.

The sample holds many counts of this clonotype. The chain employs TRBV3-1 and TRBJ1-2; D remains unclear. The CDR3 covers 14 residues. V lost 0 bases and J 8 bases, leaving 13 bases between the germline ends. Looked up from germline, CDR1 is LGHDT and CDR2 is YNNKEL (reference sequence). The CDR3 is CASSQDRHMGGYTF. The DNA of the CDR3 is TGTGCCAGCAGCCAAGATCGCCATATGGGAGGCTACACCTTC.

This clonotype was seen more than once but under ten times. This sequence joins TRBV6-1 and TRBJ1-3; no definite D call. The CDR3 spans 11 residues. CDR1 and CDR2 (germline): MNHNS, SASEGT. Trimming removed 6 bases at V and 6 bases at J, with 6 bases between. CDR3 sequence reads: CASSALNTIYF. As DNA, the CDR3 is TGTGCCAGCAGCGCCTTAAACACCATATATTTT.

The table lists this clonotype with many counts. V usage is TRBV30 and J usage is TRBJ1-1; D perhaps matches TRBD1 (5 bases). The germline gives CDR1 GTSNPN, CDR2 SVGIG (reference sequence). Trimming removed 0 bases at V and 3 bases at J, with 11 bases between. The CDR3 has 14 amino acids. The CDR3 loop is CAWSVRRGDTEAFF. Here the CDR3 DNA reads TGTGCCTGGAGTGTACGAAGGGGCGACACTGAAGCTTTCTTT.

Ten or more counts support this clonotype. J is TRBJ1-2 and V is TRBV6-1, with TRBD1 identical over 7 bases. There are 14 residues in the CDR3. The V segment lost 5 bases and the J segment 0 bases; nucleotides outside the gene matches: 3. Per germline, CDR1 MNHNS and CDR2 SASEGT. CDR3 residues: CASSTGVANYGYTF. CDR3 coding DNA: TGTGCCAGCAGTACAGGGGTGGCTAACTATGGCTACACCTTC.

This clonotype was picked up many times. This chain links TRBV27 with TRBJ1-1, with a tentative D call TRBD1 (6 bases). The CDR3 extends over 14 amino acids. Trimming pared 3 bases from V and 8 bases from J, leaving 16 bases between. Germline CDR1 reads MNHEY; CDR2 reads SMNVEV (reference sequence). CDR3 sequence: CASSFRGQSYEAFF. DNA for the CDR3: TGTGCCAGCAGTTTCCGAGGACAGTCTTACGAAGCTTTCTTT.

V usage is TRBV28 and J usage is TRBJ2-3, with 8 bases identical to TRBD2. This CDR3 is 17 amino acids long. Trimming cost V 4 bases and J 2 bases; bases outside gene matches: 11. CDR1 MDHEN and CDR2 SYDVKM come from the germline V gene. The CDR3 DNA is TGTGCCAGCAGTTCCCCACCGGCTAGCGGGTACACAGATACGCAGTATTTT. Amino acid sequence: CASSSPPASGYTDTQYF.

The chain couples TRBV12-3 or TRBV12-4 to TRBJ2-1; TRBD2 matches at 9 bases. The trim removed 5 bases at V and 6 bases at J, leaving 5 bases unmatched. The CDR3 is 14 amino acids. CDR3 sequence (DNA): TGTGCCAGCAGTCCGGGACTAGCCCGCAATGAGCAGTTCTTC. Its translation: CASSPGLARNEQFF.

This clonotype has a count of ten or more. The chain employs TRBV28 and TRBJ2-7; 11 bases fit TRBD2. Germline CDR1 reads MDHEN; CDR2 reads SYDVKM. J was trimmed by 7 bases and V by 8 bases; bases with no gene match: 13. The length of the CDR3 is 15 residues. CDR3: CASESLLAGVEEQYF. In DNA form, the CDR3 reads TGTGCCAGCGAATCCTTACTAGCGGGAGTGGAGGAGCAGTACTTC.

Here the CDR3 reads CASSPWTGFPLSNQPQHF. The CDR3 DNA sequence: TGTGCCAGTAGTCCCTGGACAGGGTTCCCTCTCAGCAATCAGCCCCAGCATTTT. The chain employs TRBV19 and TRBJ1-5; 8 nucleotides line up with TRBD1. The CDR3 loop spans 18 amino acids. V was clipped by 5 bases and J by 1 base; unmatched bases: 13. Germline V lookup: CDR1 LNHDA, CDR2 SQIVND (reference sequence).

In this sample, this clonotype turned up a few times. The rearrangement uses TRBV6-2 or TRBV6-3 and TRBJ2-6, with D perhaps being TRBD1 or TRBD2 (5 bases each). This CDR3 spans 16 amino acids. Trimming stripped 7 bases from V and 0 bases from J, with 13 bases between. Looked up from germline, CDR1 is MNHEY and CDR2 is SVGEGT. CDR3 amino acids: CASTEGRRSGANVLTF. DNA for the CDR3: TGTGCCAGCACCGAGGGACGGCGCTCTGGGGCCAACGTCCTGACTTTC.

This chain uses TRBV6-1 with TRBJ1-2; perhaps TRBD1 as D (5 bases). CDR1 MNHNS and CDR2 SASEGT come from the germline V gene. The CDR3 has 14 residues. The V gene lost 6 bases and the J gene lost 4 bases, with 15 bases spanning the gap. The CDR3 loop reads CASRPRGYGYGYTF. The CDR3 nucleotides are TGTGCCAGCAGACCTAGGGGTTACGGCTATGGCTACACCTTC.

This clonotype has a count of ten or more. The chain is built from TRBV20-1 and TRBJ1-1, with no clear D. V lost 1 base, J lost 4 bases, and 7 bases lay in between. Germline values: CDR1 DFQATT, CDR2 SNEGSKA (reference sequence). This CDR3 contains 12 residues. The CDR3 DNA reads TGCAGTGCTAGAGCTGGGGTCACTGAAGCTTTCTTT. Its protein product is CSARAGVTEAFF.